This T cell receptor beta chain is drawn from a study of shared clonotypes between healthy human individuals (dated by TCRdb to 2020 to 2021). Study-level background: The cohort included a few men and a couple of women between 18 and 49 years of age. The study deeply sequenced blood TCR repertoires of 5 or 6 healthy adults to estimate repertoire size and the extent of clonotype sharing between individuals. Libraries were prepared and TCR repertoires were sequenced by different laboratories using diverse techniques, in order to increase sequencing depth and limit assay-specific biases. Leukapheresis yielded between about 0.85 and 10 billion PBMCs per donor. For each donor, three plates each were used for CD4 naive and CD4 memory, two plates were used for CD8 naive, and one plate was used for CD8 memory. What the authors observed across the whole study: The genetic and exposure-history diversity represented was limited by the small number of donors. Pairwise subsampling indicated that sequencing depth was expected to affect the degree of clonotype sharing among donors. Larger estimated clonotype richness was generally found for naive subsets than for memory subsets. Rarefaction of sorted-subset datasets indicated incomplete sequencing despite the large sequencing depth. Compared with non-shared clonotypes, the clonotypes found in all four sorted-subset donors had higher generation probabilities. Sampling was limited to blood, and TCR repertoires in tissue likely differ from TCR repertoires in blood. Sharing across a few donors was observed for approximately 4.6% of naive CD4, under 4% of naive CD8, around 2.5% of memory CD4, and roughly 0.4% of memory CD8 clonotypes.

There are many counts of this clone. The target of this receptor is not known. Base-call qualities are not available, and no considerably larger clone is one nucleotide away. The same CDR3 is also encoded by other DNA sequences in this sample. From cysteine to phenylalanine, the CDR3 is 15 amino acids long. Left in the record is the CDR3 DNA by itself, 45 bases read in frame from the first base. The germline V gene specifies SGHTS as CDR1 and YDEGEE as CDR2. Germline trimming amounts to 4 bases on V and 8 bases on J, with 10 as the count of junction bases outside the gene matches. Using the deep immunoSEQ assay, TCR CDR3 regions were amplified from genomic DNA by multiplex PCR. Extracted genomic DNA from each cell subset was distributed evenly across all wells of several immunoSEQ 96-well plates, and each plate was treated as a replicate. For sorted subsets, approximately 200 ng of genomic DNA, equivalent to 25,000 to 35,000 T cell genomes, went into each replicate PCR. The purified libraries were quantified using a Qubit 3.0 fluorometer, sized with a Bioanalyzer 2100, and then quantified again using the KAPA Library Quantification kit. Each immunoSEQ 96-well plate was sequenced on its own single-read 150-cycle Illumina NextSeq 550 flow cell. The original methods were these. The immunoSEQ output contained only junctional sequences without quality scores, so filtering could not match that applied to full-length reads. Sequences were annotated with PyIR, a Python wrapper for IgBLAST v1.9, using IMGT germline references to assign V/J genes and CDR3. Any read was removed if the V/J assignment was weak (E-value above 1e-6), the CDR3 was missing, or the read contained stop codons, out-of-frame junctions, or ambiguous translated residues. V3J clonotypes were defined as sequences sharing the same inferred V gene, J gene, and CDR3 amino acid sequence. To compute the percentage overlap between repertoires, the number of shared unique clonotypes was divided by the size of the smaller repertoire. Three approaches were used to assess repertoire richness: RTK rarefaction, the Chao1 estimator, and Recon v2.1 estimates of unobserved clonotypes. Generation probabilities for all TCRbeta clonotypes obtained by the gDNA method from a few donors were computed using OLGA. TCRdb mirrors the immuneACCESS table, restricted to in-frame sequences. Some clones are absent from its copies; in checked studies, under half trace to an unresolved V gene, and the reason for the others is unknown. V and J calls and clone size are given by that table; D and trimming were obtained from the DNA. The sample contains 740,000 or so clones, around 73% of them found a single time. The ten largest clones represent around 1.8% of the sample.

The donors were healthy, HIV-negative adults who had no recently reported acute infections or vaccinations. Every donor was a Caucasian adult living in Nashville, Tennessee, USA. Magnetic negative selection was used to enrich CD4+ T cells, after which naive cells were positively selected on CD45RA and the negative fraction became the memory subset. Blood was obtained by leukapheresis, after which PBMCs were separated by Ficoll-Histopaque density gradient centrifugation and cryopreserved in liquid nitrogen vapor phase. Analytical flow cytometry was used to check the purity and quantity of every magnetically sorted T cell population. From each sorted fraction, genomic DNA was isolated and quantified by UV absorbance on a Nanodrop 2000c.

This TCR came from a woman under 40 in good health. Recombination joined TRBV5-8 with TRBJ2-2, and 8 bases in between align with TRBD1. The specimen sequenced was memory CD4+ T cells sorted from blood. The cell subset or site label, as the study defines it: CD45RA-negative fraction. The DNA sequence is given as TGTGCCAGCAGCCCGTACCAGGGGGCGGCAGGGGAGCTGTTTTTT. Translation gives CASSPYQGAAGELFF.